This T cell receptor beta chain emerged from a study of T cell repertoires in cytomegalovirus infection. Study-wide background: Public TCR beta signatures were indicative of both CMV infection and a matching HLA type. The study, taken as a whole, reports: There were HLA-C-restricted CMV-specific TCR beta clonotypes dominating the ex vivo response. Summed public TCR beta family frequency identified CMV carriers bearing the relevant HLA.

One entry per CDR3 protein results from TCRdb running MiXCR on the reads. The sample has approximately 630,000 distinct CDR3 sequences; approximately 25% are singletons. CDR1 and CDR2 (germline): DFQATT, SNEGSKA (reference sequence). V shed 0 bases, J shed 5 bases, and the junction held 10 bases outside the gene matches. This CDR3 is built from 16 residues. About this clonotype itself: Its antigen is not identified.

V and J are TRBV20-1 and TRBJ2-3; 8 nucleotides agree with TRBD2. Sequencing input: CD8+ T cells from PBMCs. The TCR originated in a human donor in good health (CMV status not recorded). Some clones in this sample may be carry-over from other donors' samples. The CDR3 DNA follows: TGCAGTGCTAGAGACATAGCGGGGACTACACAAGATACGCAGTATTTT. Its protein product is CSARDIAGTTQDTQYF.